The source of this T cell receptor beta chain is a study of blood T cell repertoires in COVID-19. Authors' processing steps: Estimation of nucleated cell counts relied on the amplification of reference gene primers. Clones were read by immunoSEQ multiplex PCR, and TCRdb kept only the in-frame ones, dropping some. The DNA gave D and trimming, while V, J and clone size come from that table. The sample gives 20,000 to 25,000 clones, 85% to 90% of which show up once; approximately 3.6% is in the top ten. This CDR3 has 15 amino acids. V was shortened by 6 bases and J by 5 bases, with 19 bases between the two germline ends. The V gene's germline CDR1 is KGHSH and CDR2 LQKENI.

V usage is TRBV18 and J usage is TRBJ1-1; weak D call: TRBD1 (5 bases). Specimen: peripheral blood. The sequence was collected from a man aged 50-59 years with active COVID-19. The CDR3, as DNA: TGTGCCAGCTCCCCGAATGGTGGGACTTATACTGAAGCTTTCTTT. Encoded protein: CASSPNGGTYTEAFF.